The T cell receptor (beta chain) under discussion was sequenced for a study of shared clonotypes between healthy human individuals. Study-level points and caveats: Represented diversity, genetic and exposure-history alike, was limited by few donors. Naive subsets usually exceeded memory subsets in estimated richness.

The CDR3 consists of 16 residues. As regards this clone: Its antigen is still unknown.

Measured with immunoSEQ multiplex PCR; TCRdb has only the in-frame clones, and not every one. The data hold roughly 1,500,000 clones, with approximately 98% observed a single time. This chain connects TRBV21-1 to TRBJ2-1; the D segment call TRBD2 is taken from the table without a DNA check. TRBV21-1 is a recognized pseudogene. This sequence originates from a man under 40 in good health. Sequenced sample: naive CD4+ T cells sorted from blood. Stated subset: CD45RA+ positively selected. For the CDR3, the DNA is TGTGCCAGCAGCAAAATCCATGGAGCCCTATACAATGAGCAGTTCTTC. Translation gives CASSKIHGALYNEQFF.